This is a list of T cell receptor beta chains from one sample in a study of cytomegalovirus exposure and HLA in healthy donors. Assay used: immunoSEQ multiplex PCR; TCRdb lists only in-frame clones, some missing. The sample yields under 150,000 clones, about 85% seen once. Sequencing used PBMCs. The receptor source for this set is a boy younger than 10 in good health and CMV-seronegative. The CDR3 runs from the conserved cysteine through the conserved F or W. D genes are given only for firm matches. The listing skips clone size in some rows; elsewhere it reads once, few, many or a size class.

J | D | size | V | DNA | CDR3
TRBJ1-1 | NA | NA | TRBV7-9 | TGTGCCAGCAGCCCATATGGTCAGTTTAGCCCCACTGAAGCTTTCTTT | CASSPYGQFSPTEAFF
TRBJ2-7 | NA | once | TRBV25-1 | TGTGCCAGCAGTCCCCGTCCCACAGGTCGGTTCCACGAGCAGTACTTC | CASSPRPTGRFHEQYF
TRBJ1-1 | NA | NA | TRBV9 | TGTGCCAGCAGCGTAGCCGGGCAGGGCGGATACACTGAAGCTTTCTTT | CASSVAGQGGYTEAFF
TRBJ1-1 | NA | NA | TRBV21-1 | TGTGCCAGCAGCCATAACGACAGGGCTGTTGAAGCTTTCTTT | CASSHNDRAVEAFF
TRBJ2-1 | NA | NA | TRBV5-6 | TGTGCCAGCAGAACTCTTGCGAACAATGAGCAGTTCTTC | CASRTLANNEQFF
TRBJ1-1 | NA | NA | TRBV6-1 | TGTGCCAGCAGGCCCACGGGCAGGGGCACTGAAGCTTTCTTT | CASRPTGRGTEAFF
TRBJ2-2 | TRBD2 | NA | TRBV7-3 | TGTGCCAGCAGCCAGAGCGGGGGATTCACCGGGGAGCTGTTTTTT | CASSQSGGFTGELFF
TRBJ2-7 | NA | NA | TRBV6-6 | TGTGCCAGCATTGGGTGGGGGGACGAGCAGTACTTC | CASIGWGDEQYF
TRBJ2-5 | TRBD2 | NA | TRBV19 | TGTGCCAGTAGTTCCCCCTCGGGGGGAACCGGTGTGGCCCAGTACTTC | CASSSPSGGTGVAQYF
TRBJ1-5 | NA | once | TRBV6-1 | TGTGCCAGCAGCCGGGACATCAAGTATCAGCCCCAGCATTTT | CASSRDIKYQPQHF
TRBJ1-2 | NA | NA | TRBV5-4 | TGTGCCAGCGGGTCTGGGGGCGCTGGCTACACCTTC | CASGSGGAGYTF
TRBJ2-1 | TRBD2 | once | TRBV4-3 | TGCGCCAGCAGCCCTGGGGCAGCGGGGGGAACCGCCTACAATGAGCAGTTCTTC | CASSPGAAGGTAYNEQFF
TRBJ1-2 | TRBD1 | NA | TRBV7-9 | TGTGCCAGCAGCTTATCGGACAGGGGGCTAAGGGGCTATGGCTACACCTTC | CASSLSDRGLRGYGYTF
TRBJ2-7 | TRBD1 | NA | TRBV4-3 | TGCGCCAGCAGCCAAGTCAGAGGACAGGCCTACGAGCAGTACTTC | CASSQVRGQAYEQYF
TRBJ1-1 | NA | NA | TRBV2 | TGTGCCAGCAGTGAAGGCAGGGGCACTGAAGCTTTCTTT | CASSEGRGTEAFF
TRBJ2-7 | TRBD1 | NA | TRBV7-8 | TGTGCCAGCAGCTTAAGTAACTCTTTCGGACAGGGACAGGACTACGAGCAGTACTTC | CASSLSNSFGQGQDYEQYF
TRBJ2-3 | NA | few | TRBV6-6 | TGTGCCAGCAGTTTTGACAGTGCTGGAACCACAGATACGCAGTATTTT | CASSFDSAGTTDTQYF
TRBJ2-1 | NA | few | TRBV6-1 | TGTGCCACCGACAGCTCCTACAATGAGCAGTTCTTC | CATDSSYNEQFF
TRBJ1-3 | NA | NA | TRBV7-8 | TGTGCCAGCAGATGGACAGAGGGATCTGGAAACACCATATATTTT | CASRWTEGSGNTIYF
TRBJ1-4 | NA | NA | TRBV30 | TGTGCCTGGACAGGGACTAATGAAAAACTGTTTTTT | CAWTGTNEKLFF
TRBJ1-5 | NA | NA | TRBV10-1 | TGCGCCAGCAGTGTCGACATTAGCAATCAGCCCCAGCATTTT | CASSVDISNQPQHF
TRBJ2-1 | NA | NA | TRBV27 | TGTGCCAGCAGTTTAAAGGGAATAAGACAGGTTCCGAGCTCCTACAATGAGCAGTTCTTC | CASSLKGIRQVPSSYNEQFF
TRBJ1-3 | NA | NA | TRBV6-5 | TGTGCCAGCAGTTACTCGGCAGGAATAGGAAACACCATATATTTT | CASSYSAGIGNTIYF
TRBJ1-4 | TRBD1 | NA | TRBV6-1 | TGTGCCAGCAGGGAAGGGGGCAGCTCCACTAATGAAAAACTGTTTTTT | CASREGGSSTNEKLFF
TRBJ2-1 | TRBD1 | many | TRBV5-6 | TGTGCCAGCAGCTTGATCCACAGGGGTCCGGGGTCCTACAATGAGCAGTTCTTC | CASSLIHRGPGSYNEQFF
TRBJ2-7 | NA | NA | TRBV6-5 | TGTGCCAGCAGTTACTCCGTTTCCGAGCAGTACTTC | CASSYSVSEQYF
TRBJ1-1 | NA | NA | TRBV5-4 | TGTGCCAGCAGCTTGGGACAGACCCCGAACACTGAAGCTTTCTTT | CASSLGQTPNTEAFF
TRBJ1-1 | TRBD1 | NA | TRBV9 | TGTGCCAGCAGCGTAGGGGACAGGGTTCGCCTGAACACTGAAGCTTTCTTT | CASSVGDRVRLNTEAFF
TRBJ1-6 | NA | NA | TRBV19 | TGTGCCAGTAGCATGGGGGGAAGGGTCGGAAGGAGCTCCTATAATTCACCCCTCCACTTT | CASSMGGRVGRSSYNSPLHF